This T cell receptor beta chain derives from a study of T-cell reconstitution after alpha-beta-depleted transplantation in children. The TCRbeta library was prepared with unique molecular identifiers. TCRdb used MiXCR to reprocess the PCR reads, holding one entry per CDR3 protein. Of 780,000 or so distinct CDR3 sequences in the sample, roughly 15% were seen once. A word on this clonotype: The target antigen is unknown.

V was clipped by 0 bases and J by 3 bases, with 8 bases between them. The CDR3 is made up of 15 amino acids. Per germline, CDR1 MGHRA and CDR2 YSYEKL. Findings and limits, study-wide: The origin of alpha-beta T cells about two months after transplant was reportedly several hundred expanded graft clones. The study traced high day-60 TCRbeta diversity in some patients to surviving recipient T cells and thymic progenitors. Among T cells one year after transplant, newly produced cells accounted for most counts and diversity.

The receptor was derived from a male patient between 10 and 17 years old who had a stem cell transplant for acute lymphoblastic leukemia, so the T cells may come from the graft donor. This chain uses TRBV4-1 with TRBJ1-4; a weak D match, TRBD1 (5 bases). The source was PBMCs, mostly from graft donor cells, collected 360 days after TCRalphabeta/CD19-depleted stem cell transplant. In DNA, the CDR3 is TGCGCCAGCAGCCAAGATCCGGGACCTAATGAAAAACTGTTTTTT. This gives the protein CASSQDPGPNEKLFF.